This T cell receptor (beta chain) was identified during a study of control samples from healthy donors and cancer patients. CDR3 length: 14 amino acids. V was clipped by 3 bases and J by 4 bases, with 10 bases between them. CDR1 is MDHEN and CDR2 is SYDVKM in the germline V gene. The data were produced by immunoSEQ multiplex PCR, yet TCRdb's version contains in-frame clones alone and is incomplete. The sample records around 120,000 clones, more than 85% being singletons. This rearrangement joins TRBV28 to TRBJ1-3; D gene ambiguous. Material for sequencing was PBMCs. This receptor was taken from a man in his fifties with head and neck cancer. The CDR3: CASSFGQIGNTIYF. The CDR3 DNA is TGTGCCAGCAGTTTCGGGCAGATCGGAAACACCATATATTTT.